The entry below describes one TCR beta chain. Trimming shortened V by 5 bases and J by 4 bases, and 15 bases separated the two germline ends. In germline, CDR1 is SGHNT, CDR2 YYREEE (reference sequence). This CDR3 is built from 15 residues. This record belongs to a study of OX40 agonist ivuxolimab in advanced cancers. Sequencing was performed with immunoSEQ multiplex PCR; in TCRdb, only in-frame clones are kept and a portion is missing. The profile shows tens of thousands of clones, about 83% of them singletons. Drawing of blood for sampling happened at baseline, at cycle 4 day 1, and at cycle 7 day 1.

The specimen was CD4+ or CD8+ T cells sorted from blood, collected in a trial of the OX40 agonist ivuxolimab. The receptor comes from an adult with an advanced solid tumor such as melanoma, head and neck, liver or kidney cancer. V and J are TRBV5-4 and TRBJ2-2; D may be TRBD2 (6 bases). The CDR3 DNA is TGTGCCAGCAGTGGTGGACGGGGGACCACCGGGGAGCTGTTTTTT. Its protein is CASSGGRGTTGELFF.